Reported below is one T cell receptor (beta chain). Its specificity is unknown. Libraries for TCR beta were made by quantitative 5'-RACE with molecular barcodes. In TCRdb, the 5' RACE reads were re-called with MiXCR into one record per CDR3 protein. The sample holds about 30,000 distinct CDR3 sequences; 13% to 15% are singletons and the top ten take about a third. This record belongs to a study of CD8 T cells in ankylosing spondylitis. Study-level findings and limits: Disease-associated clones were reportedly significantly overrepresented in matched ankylosing spondylitis synovial fluid.

Input material: blood. The receptor was isolated from a male donor with ankylosing spondylitis or in good health (not recorded which).

The CDR3 loop is CASRIWSAGTEYYNEQFF. The CDR3 nucleotides read TGTGCCAGCAGAATCTGGAGTGCCGGGACAGAGTACTACAATGAGCAGTTCTTC. V usage is TRBV7-9 and J usage is TRBJ2-1; 7 bases agree with TRBD1. The CDR3 runs 18 residues. The ends lost 6 bases at V and 3 bases at J; junction bases unmatched: 17. CDR1 and CDR2 (germline): SEHNR, FQNEAQ (reference sequence).